These T cell receptor beta chains were read from a single sample in a study of shared clonotypes between healthy human individuals. Measured with immunoSEQ multiplex PCR; TCRdb has only the in-frame clones, and not every one. The sample comprises roughly 96,000 clones, about half of which are singletons, and about 16% rests with the top ten. Sequencing used PBMCs. Every receptor here comes from a woman in her forties in good health. Some clones in this sample may be carry-over from other donors' samples. The CDR3 runs from the conserved cysteine through the conserved F or W. Each record gives: V gene, D gene, clone size, J gene, CDR3 DNA, CDR3 protein. The D gene is left open where the match is weak. Part of the rows lack a size; the others show once, few, many or a class for expanded clones.

>TRBV11-3|.|few|TRBJ2-3
TGTGCCAGCAGCTTGAGGGGGAAACAAGATACGCAGTATTTT
CASSLRGKQDTQYF
>TRBV9|.|.|TRBJ1-2
TGTGCCAGCAGCGCCGGTGGACACCCCGGGTCCTTTGGCTACACCTTC
CASSAGGHPGSFGYTF
>TRBV15|.|.|TRBJ2-3
TGTGCCACCAGCAGGGGGACCTTCCCAGATACGCAGTACTTT
CATSRGTFPDTQYF
>TRBV5-1|.|few|TRBJ2-5
TGCGCCAGCAGGTTAGATATGAGGGAGCAGTACTTC
CASRLDMREQYF
>TRBV19|.|.|TRBJ2-7
TGTGCCAGTAGTATAGGACCAGGGAACTCCTACGAGCAGTACTTC
CASSIGPGNSYEQYF
>TRBV5-8|.|many|TRBJ2-6
TGTGCCAGCAGCTTAGTTCGGCAGTTTAGCTCTGGGGCCAACGTCCTGACTTTC
CASSLVRQFSSGANVLTF
>TRBV30|.|.|TRBJ2-1
TGTGCCTGGAGTAGAGGTAGCTTGGATGAGCAGTTCTTC
CAWSRGSLDEQFF
>TRBV4-1|.|few|TRBJ2-2
TGCGCCAGCAGCCAAGACGGGGCGGGGAAAATCACCGGGGAGCTGTTTTTT
CASSQDGAGKITGELFF
>TRBV7-6|TRBD2|many|TRBJ2-3
TGTGCCAGCAGCTTAGACCCCGGGCTAGCGGGGGGCACAGATACGCAGTATTTT
CASSLDPGLAGGTDTQYF
>TRBV30|.|.|TRBJ1-4
TGTGCCTGGAGAGCCTCAGGTCGGCTTAGCGAAAAACTGTTTTTT
CAWRASGRLSEKLFF
>TRBV7-2|TRBD1|few|TRBJ1-5
TGTGCCAGCAGCATCAGACAGGGTACGCAGCCCCAGCATTTT
CASSIRQGTQPQHF
>TRBV28|TRBD1|few|TRBJ2-7
TGTGCCAGCAGTTCGGACAGGGCTAGGTCGCAGTACTTC
CASSSDRARSQYF
>TRBV7-2|TRBD2|many|TRBJ2-5
TGTGCCAGCAGCTGGGGACTAGCGGGAGGTGTGGAGACCCAGTACTTC
CASSWGLAGGVETQYF
>TRBV5-1|TRBD2|.|TRBJ2-7
TGCGCCAGCAGCTTGGATTTGGCGGGAGGGCCCTCCTACGAGCAGTACTTC
CASSLDLAGGPSYEQYF
>TRBV7-8|TRBD1|.|TRBJ2-5
TGTGCCAGCAGTTTGACAGGGGGCCGGGAGACCCAGTACTTC
CASSLTGGRETQYF
>TRBV2|TRBD2|.|TRBJ2-3
TGTGCCAGCAGTGCCTCTCTCGGGGGGGATACGCAGTATTTT
CASSASLGGDTQYF
>TRBV9|TRBD1|.|TRBJ1-1
TGTGCCAGCAGACCGGACAGGGTGGGCGCTGAAGCTTTCTTT
CASRPDRVGAEAFF
>TRBV27|.|.|TRBJ1-5
TGTGCCAGCAGTTTTCTAACCCTTTATAGCAATCAGCCCCAGCATTTT
CASSFLTLYSNQPQHF
>TRBV11-2|.|once|TRBJ2-7
TGTGCCAGCAGCTCCTATCCACGGGGTGCAACCTACGAGCAGTACTTC
CASSSYPRGATYEQYF
>TRBV7-3|.|many|TRBJ1-1
TGTGCCAGCAGCTTAATGGGTCCGGGGACTGAAGCTTTCTTT
CASSLMGPGTEAFF
>TRBV9|.|.|TRBJ1-2
TGTGCCAGCAGCGTAGACCGGGGCTATGGCTACACCTTC
CASSVDRGYGYTF
>TRBV5-3|.|.|TRBJ2-7
TGTGTCCTACCGGCTGGGGGCCCCCACTACGAGCAGTACTTC
CVLPAGGPHYEQYF
>TRBV29-1|.|.|TRBJ1-5
TGCAGCGTTGCCGGGGGTCAGGATCAGCCCCAGCATTTT
CSVAGGQDQPQHF
>TRBV2|.|.|TRBJ2-7
TGTGCCAGCAGTCCCGACCGGGAGGAGCAGTACTTC
CASSPDREEQYF
>TRBV6-5|.|few|TRBJ1-5
TGTGCCAGCAGACCAAACGGTAATCAGCCCCAGCATTTT
CASRPNGNQPQHF
>TRBV1|.|.|TRBJ2-1
TGCACCAGCAGCGAAGTTAGCGGGAACGGCAATGAGCAGTTCTTC
CTSSEVSGNGNEQFF
>TRBV4-3|TRBD1|.|TRBJ2-7
TGCGCCAGCAGCCTCCGACAGGGGGCCTACGAGCAGTACTTC
CASSLRQGAYEQYF
>TRBV5-1|TRBD1|.|TRBJ1-4
TGCGCCAGCAGCTTCGAGGGGTCAGCCAGGGGGCTAGGTGAAAAACTGTTTTTT
CASSFEGSARGLGEKLFF
>TRBV4-2|.|.|TRBJ2-7
TGTGCCAGCAGCCCTCCCCGGGACACCCACTCCTACGAGCAGTACTTC
CASSPPRDTHSYEQYF